The text below deals with one T cell receptor (beta chain). Its antigen remains unidentified. Culturing for roughly 10 days preceded CD4+ T cell isolation. Prior SARS-CoV-2 infection was absent in the vaccine recipients, as shown by negative nucleocapsid antibodies. This sample was taken from a study of vaccination effects on CD4 cells after COVID-19. About the study: Under the ViraFEST assay, PBMC were stimulated with viral peptide pools so that antigen-specific CD4+ T cells expanded. Sequencing was performed afterwards.

TCRdb keeps only in-frame clones here, not all; method: immunoSEQ multiplex PCR. The data contain 25,000 to 35,000 clones, less than 85% of them singletons. Points from the study as a whole: Clones from infection and from vaccination both contracted markedly late after vaccination. Healthy vaccinees had only 1 of 255 vaccine-induced clones cross-react with common cold coronaviruses.

The specimen comprised CD4+ T cells from PBMCs cultured without peptide, sampled before COVID-19 vaccination. This receptor was obtained from a human donor who received a COVID-19 vaccine.

The CDR3 protein is CASSEDRTDTQYF. In DNA form, the CDR3 reads TGTGCCAGCAGTGAGGACCGAACAGATACGCAGTATTTT. The chain links TRBV2 to TRBJ2-3, with no clear D. Trimming pared 3 bases from V and 3 bases from J, leaving 7 bases between. This CDR3 is 13 amino acids long. Germline V lookup: CDR1 SNHLY, CDR2 FYNNEI.